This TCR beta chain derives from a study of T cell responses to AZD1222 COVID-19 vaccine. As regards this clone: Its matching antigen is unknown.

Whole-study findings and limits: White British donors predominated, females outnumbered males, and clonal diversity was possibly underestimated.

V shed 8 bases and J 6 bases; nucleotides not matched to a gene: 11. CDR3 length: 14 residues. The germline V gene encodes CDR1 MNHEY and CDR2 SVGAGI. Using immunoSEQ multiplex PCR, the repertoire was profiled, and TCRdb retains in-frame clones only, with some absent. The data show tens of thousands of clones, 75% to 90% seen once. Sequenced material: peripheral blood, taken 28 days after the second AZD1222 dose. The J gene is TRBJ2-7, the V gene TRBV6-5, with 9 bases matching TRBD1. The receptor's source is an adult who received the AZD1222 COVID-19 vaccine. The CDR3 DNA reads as TGTGCCAGCTCCCGACCGGGACAGGGCCCCGAGCAGTACGTC. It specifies CASSRPGQGPEQYV.